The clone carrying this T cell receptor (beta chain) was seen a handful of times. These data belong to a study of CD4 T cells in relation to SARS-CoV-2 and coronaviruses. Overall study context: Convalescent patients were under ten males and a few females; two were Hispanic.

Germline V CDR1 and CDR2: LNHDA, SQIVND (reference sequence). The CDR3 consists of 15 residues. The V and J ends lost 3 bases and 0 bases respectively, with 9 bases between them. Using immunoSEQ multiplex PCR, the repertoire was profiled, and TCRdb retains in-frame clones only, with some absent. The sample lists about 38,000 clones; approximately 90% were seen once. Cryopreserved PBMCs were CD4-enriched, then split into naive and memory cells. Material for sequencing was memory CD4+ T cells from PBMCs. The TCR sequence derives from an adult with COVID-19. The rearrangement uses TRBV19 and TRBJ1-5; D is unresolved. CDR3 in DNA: TGTGCCAGTAGTATTGGAAGCTATAGCAATCAGCCCCAGCATTTT. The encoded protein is CASSIGSYSNQPQHF.